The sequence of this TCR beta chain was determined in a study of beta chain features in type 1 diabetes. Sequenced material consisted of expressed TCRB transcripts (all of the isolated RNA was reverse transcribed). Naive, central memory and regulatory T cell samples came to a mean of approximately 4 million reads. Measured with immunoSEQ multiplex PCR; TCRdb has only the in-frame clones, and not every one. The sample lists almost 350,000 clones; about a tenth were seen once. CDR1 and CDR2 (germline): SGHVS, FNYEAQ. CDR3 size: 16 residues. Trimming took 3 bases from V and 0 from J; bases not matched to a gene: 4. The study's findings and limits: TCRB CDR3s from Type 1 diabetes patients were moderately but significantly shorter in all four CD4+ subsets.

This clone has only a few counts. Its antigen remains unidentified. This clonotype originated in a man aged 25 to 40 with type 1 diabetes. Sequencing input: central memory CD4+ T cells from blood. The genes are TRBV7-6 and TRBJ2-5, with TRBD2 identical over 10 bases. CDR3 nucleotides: TGTGCCAGCAGCTTCGGACTAGCGGTGTACCAAGAGACCCAGTACTTC. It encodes CASSFGLAVYQETQYF.